This T cell receptor beta chain was captured in a study of cytomegalovirus exposure and HLA in healthy donors. Primers for the PCR totalled 60 Vbeta and 13 Jbeta. This table comes from immunoSEQ multiplex PCR, and its TCRdb copy is limited to in-frame clones, with some not included. Here the sample spans 210,000 or so clones, over 65% being singletons. In the case of this clone: Its target is unknown.

Study findings and constraints: Prior analysis indicated that the majority of TCR beta V segments exhibited productivity approximately 87% or approximately 30% of the time. With later analysis, a missense DCLRE1C variant became linked to TCR beta V- and J-gene trimming. Association with HLA alleles at 0.05 false discovery rate was found for roughly 17,000 TCR beta sequences in a later analysis. Later work found most CMV-associated TCR beta chains apparently HLA-restricted.

The sample consisted of PBMCs. This TCR derives from a young man in good health and CMV-seronegative.

The CDR3 region is CASSQGLAGVGTQYF. In DNA form, the CDR3 reads TGCGCCAGCAGCCAAGGACTAGCGGGAGTGGGTACGCAGTATTTT. The chain links TRBV4-1 to TRBJ2-3; 12 bases agree with TRBD2. V trimming: 1 base; J trimming: 8 bases; junction bases outside the gene matches: 4. CDR1 MGHRA and CDR2 YSYEKL come from the germline V gene. The CDR3 length is 15 residues.